The 32 T cell receptor beta chains below were found in one sample sequenced in a study of cytomegalovirus exposure and HLA in healthy donors. PCR employed 60 Vbeta and 13 Jbeta primers. Sequencing used immunoSEQ multiplex PCR; TCRdb keeps in-frame clones, though not all of them. The table has some 130,000 clones, approximately 80% seen once. Sequences were obtained from PBMCs. The source is a female donor in good health and CMV-seronegative.

This clone was recorded a few times. This chain uses TRBV10-1 with TRBJ2-5, with 12 bases fitting TRBD2. CDR1 is WNHNN, CDR2 SYGVQD, per germline (reference sequence). The CDR3 spans 16 residues. The ends lost 0 bases at V and 2 bases at J; junction bases unmatched: 1. The CDR3 loop is CASSESTSGGQETQYF. The CDR3 DNA is TGCGCCAGCAGTGAGTCGACTAGCGGGGGACAAGAGACCCAGTACTTC.

The chain couples TRBV28 to TRBJ1-4, with 8 bases matching TRBD1. V lost 6 bases to trimming and J lost 6 bases; unmatched junction nucleotides: 12. This CDR3 has 16 residues. Per the germline V gene, CDR1 is MDHEN and CDR2 is SYDVKM. This CDR3 is CASSSATTGVDEKLFF. DNA for the CDR3: TGTGCCAGCAGCTCCGCTACGACAGGGGTCGATGAAAAACTGTTTTTT.

V and J are TRBV15 and TRBJ1-5; D perhaps matches TRBD1 (5 bases). CDR1 and CDR2 (germline): LNHNV, YYDKDF (reference sequence). The CDR3 extends over 13 amino acids. V lost 0 bases to trimming and J lost 8 bases, with 8 bases between them. The CDR3 nucleotides read TGTGCCACCAGCAGAGATGGCAGGGAGCCCCAGCATTTT. Amino acids: CATSRDGREPQHF.

The J gene is TRBJ1-1, the V gene TRBV4-1; D is unresolved. The CDR3 is 14 residues long. V lost 0 bases and J 4 bases, leaving 9 bases between the germline ends. Germline V gene data show CDR1 as MGHRA and CDR2 as YSYEKL. The CDR3 spells CASSQDKRVTEAFF. CDR3 coding DNA: TGCGCCAGCAGCCAAGATAAGAGGGTCACTGAAGCTTTCTTT.

V gene TRBV27 combines with J gene TRBJ1-2, with 8 bases aligning to TRBD1. There are 13 residues in the CDR3. V shed 4 bases and J 3 bases; nucleotides not matched to a gene: 1. Germline values: CDR1 MNHEY, CDR2 SMNVEV (reference sequence). The CDR3 nucleotides read TGTGCCAGCAGTTCGACAGGGGACTATGGCTACACCTTC. Protein: CASSSTGDYGYTF.

The chain carries TRBV7-9 and TRBJ2-7, with a weak D call TRBD2 (6 bases). Germline V lookup: CDR1 SEHNR, CDR2 FQNEAQ (reference sequence). The CDR3 consists of 14 residues. V shed 5 bases and J shed 2 bases, with 13 bases lying between them. The CDR3 reads CASSPRPGAYEQYF. In DNA, the CDR3 is TGTGCCAGCAGCCCCCGACCGGGGGCCTACGAGCAGTACTTC.

The chain couples TRBV29-1 to TRBJ2-5, with 9 bases fitting TRBD2. CDR1 SQVTM and CDR2 ANQGSEA come from the germline V gene. Trimming took 2 bases from V and 4 from J; bases not matched to a gene: 14. The CDR3 has 17 amino acids. The CDR3 loop is CSVEIAGGPGGRETQYF. The CDR3, as DNA: TGCAGCGTTGAAATCGCGGGAGGGCCCGGGGGTAGAGAGACCCAGTACTTC. The variable domain in full, with the rest retrieved from reference TRBV29-1 and TRBJ2-5, is SAVISQKPSRDICQRGTSLTIQCQVDSQVTMMFWYRQQPGQSLTLIATANQGSEATYESGFVIDKFPISRPNLTFSTLTVSNMSPEDSSIYLCSVEIAGGPGGRETQYFGPGTRLLVL.

The V and J genes are TRBV4-3 and TRBJ1-3; no firm D call. The germline gives CDR1 LGHNA, CDR2 YSLEER. There are 17 residues in the CDR3. The germline V and J ends were trimmed by 0 bases and 0 bases, with 12 bases remaining between them. CDR3 bases: TGCGCCAGCAGCCAAGATAGCGCGGTCTCCTCTGGAAACACCATATATTTT. Translated, it gives CASSQDSAVSSGNTIYF.

This clone was detected a few times. The chain carries TRBV21-1 and TRBJ2-1; the table's D call of TRBD2 was not tested on the DNA. TRBV21-1 is given as a pseudogene. The CDR3 contains 15 residues. Here the CDR3 DNA reads TGTGCCAGCCCAAAGAAAGGGAGTAGGAACAATGAGCAGTTCTTC. The encoded protein is CASPKKGSRNNEQFF.

This clone was seen a few times. This chain connects TRBV7-3 to TRBJ2-6, with D possibly matching TRBD2 (5 bases). Germline CDR1 SGHTA, CDR2 FQGTGA. The CDR3 consists of 17 residues. Trimming shortened V by 5 bases and J by 4 bases, and 18 bases separated the two germline ends. In DNA form, the CDR3 reads TGTGCCAGCAGCCCCTACCAGTCTAGCTACGGGGCCAACGTCCTGACTTTC. It yields the protein CASSPYQSSYGANVLTF.

In this sample, this clone turned up a few times. This chain joins TRBV7-9 and TRBJ2-1; the match to TRBD2 covers 10 bases. With V trimmed by 5 bases and J by 9 bases, 13 bases remained unmatched. Per the germline V gene, CDR1 is SEHNR and CDR2 is FQNEAQ (reference sequence). This CDR3 contains 16 residues. Here the CDR3 reads CASSPQPPSGSGEQFF. The CDR3 DNA reads TGTGCCAGCAGCCCCCAGCCCCCTAGCGGGAGTGGTGAGCAGTTCTTC.

The V and J genes are TRBV15 and TRBJ1-4, with D tentatively TRBD1 (6 bases). The germline gives CDR1 LNHNV, CDR2 YYDKDF (reference sequence). The CDR3 length is 15 residues. V dropped 4 bases and J dropped 5 bases, with 14 bases sitting between them. This CDR3 is CATSIRRTENEKLFF. The CDR3 bases are TGTGCCACCAGCATTAGGAGGACAGAGAATGAAAAACTGTTTTTT.

This clone appeared a few times. The chain has TRBV28 and TRBJ2-1; the match to TRBD2 covers 11 bases. The trim removed 6 bases at V and 7 bases at J, leaving 5 bases unmatched. The CDR3 sequence is 14 residues long. Germline V lookup: CDR1 MDHEN, CDR2 SYDVKM. CDR3 nucleotide sequence: TGTGCCAGCAGCATAGCGGGAGGGGATAATGAGCAGTTCTTC. Translating it yields CASSIAGGDNEQFF.

The V and J genes are TRBV7-2 and TRBJ1-1; a possible D gene is TRBD1 (6 bases). The CDR3 spans 14 residues. Germline-derived CDR1 and CDR2 are SGHTA and FQGNSA. V lost 3 bases and J lost 2, with 10 bases in between. The CDR3 loop reads CASSLGRGNTEAFF. The CDR3 nucleotides are TGTGCCAGCAGCTTGGGCAGGGGAAACACTGAAGCTTTCTTT. Supplemented by reference TRBV7-2 and TRBJ1-1, the full variable domain reads GAGVSQSPSNKVTEKGKDVELRCDPISGHTALYWYRQSLGQGLEFLIYFQGNSAPDKSGLPSDRFSAERTGGSVSTLTIQRTQQEDSAVYLCASSLGRGNTEAFFGQGTRLTVV.

V usage is TRBV5-6 and J usage is TRBJ2-7, with D perhaps matching TRBD2 (6 bases). V was clipped by 0 bases and J by 6 bases, with 7 bases between them. Germline V lookup: CDR1 SGHDT, CDR2 YYEEEE. The CDR3 totals 12 residues. The CDR3 nucleotides read TGTGCCAGCAGCTTGGGCGGGGCCGAGCAGTACTTC. This codes for CASSLGGAEQYF.

The J gene is TRBJ2-5, the V gene TRBV4-2; D gene uncertain. The germline gives CDR1 LGHNA, CDR2 YNFKEQ. The V end lost 0 bases, the J end lost 4 bases, and 6 bases lay between the germline ends. This CDR3 has 13 amino acids. CDR3 sequence: CASSQDPRETQYF. CDR3 bases: TGTGCCAGCAGCCAAGATCCCCGAGAGACCCAGTACTTC.

The chain has TRBV7-3 and TRBJ2-3; a weak D match, TRBD1 (6 bases). The CDR3 runs to 16 residues. V was clipped by 5 bases and J by 7 bases, with 22 bases between them. Germline loops: CDR1 SGHTA, CDR2 FQGTGA. This chain's CDR3 is CASSQGSISFSYTQYF. For the CDR3, the DNA is TGTGCCAGCAGCCAGGGGAGCATTTCATTCTCATATACGCAGTATTTT.

This chain connects TRBV5-4 to TRBJ1-1; D gene ambiguous. Germline assignment: CDR1 SGHNT and CDR2 YYREEE (reference sequence). This CDR3 has 13 amino acids. The V end was cut by 5 bases, the J end by 8 bases, with 16 bases between. In DNA, the CDR3 is TGTGCCAGCAGTTATTGGGAGGGCTCAGAAGCTTTCTTT. Residues: CASSYWEGSEAFF.

This clone was detected only a few times. The rearrangement links TRBV5-4 to TRBJ2-7; 13 nucleotides line up with TRBD2. Germline values: CDR1 SGHNT, CDR2 YYREEE (reference sequence). Trimming at V came to 8 bases and at J to 2 bases, leaving 7 bases not matched to a gene. This CDR3 has 15 amino acids. The CDR3 DNA is TGTGCCAGTTCTGGACTAGCGGGAGAAACCTACGAGCAGTACTTC. Encoded protein: CASSGLAGETYEQYF.

CDR3 loop: CASSPITGTAYNEQFF. CDR3 nucleotides: TGCGCCAGCAGCCCAATCACCGGGACAGCATACAATGAGCAGTTCTTC. The chain links TRBV5-1 to TRBJ2-1, with 7 bases aligning to TRBD1. The germline V gene has CDR1 SGHRS and CDR2 YFSETQ. CDR3 length: 16 residues. V dropped 4 bases and J dropped 4; count of bases not matched to a gene: 11. Supplemented by reference TRBV5-1 and TRBJ2-1, the full variable domain reads KAGVTQTPRYLIKTRGQQVTLSCSPISGHRSVSWYQQTPGQGLQFLFEYFSETQRNKGNFPGRFSGRQFSNSRSEMNVSTLELGDSALYLCASSPITGTAYNEQFFGPGTRLTVL.

The rearrangement joins TRBV29-1 to TRBJ1-1; TRBD1 might be the D (5 bases). The CDR3 totals 12 residues. Trimming removed 7 bases at V and 1 base at J, with 10 bases between. CDR1 is SQVTM, CDR2 ANQGSEA, per germline. The CDR3 here is CSGGHQNTEAFF. The DNA for the CDR3 is TGCAGCGGAGGACACCAGAACACTGAAGCTTTCTTT. Variable domain in full (rest from reference TRBV29-1 and TRBJ1-1): SAVISQKPSRDICQRGTSLTIQCQVDSQVTMMFWYRQQPGQSLTLIATANQGSEATYESGFVIDKFPISRPNLTFSTLTVSNMSPEDSSIYLCSGGHQNTEAFFGQGTRLTVV.

This chain connects TRBV6-5 to TRBJ2-5; 8 bases line up with TRBD1. After removal of 5 bases from V and 5 bases from J, the junction contained 7 bases not matched to a gene. The CDR3 sequence is 14 residues long. CDR1 is MNHEY, CDR2 SVGAGI, per germline. The CDR3 loop reads CASSPQGAGETQYF. In DNA, the CDR3 is TGTGCCAGCAGTCCTCAGGGGGCCGGCGAGACCCAGTACTTC.

The rearrangement uses TRBV28 and TRBJ1-4; D perhaps matches TRBD1 (5 bases). V was pared by 7 bases and J by 8 bases, with 14 bases between. The CDR3 spans 13 residues. Germline V lookup: CDR1 MDHEN, CDR2 SYDVKM. CDR3 sequence reads: CASKDQGGEKLFF. CDR3 bases: TGTGCCAGCAAAGATCAGGGCGGCGAAAAACTGTTTTTT.

The V gene is TRBV18, the J gene TRBJ1-5; 9 positions agree with TRBD1. CDR1 and CDR2 from the germline V gene are KGHSH and LQKENI. J was trimmed by 2 bases and V by 3 bases; bases with no gene match: 2. The CDR3 is 15 residues long. CDR3 DNA: TGTGCCAGCTCACCTCGGGACAGGGGCAATCAGCCCCAGCATTTT. Translation gives CASSPRDRGNQPQHF.

A note on this clone: Other DNA sequences within the sample encode an identical CDR3. V is TRBV28 and J is TRBJ1-2; D gene unclear. This CDR3 spans 12 amino acids. Germline CDR1 MDHEN, CDR2 SYDVKM. V shed 6 bases and J shed 6 bases, with 11 bases lying between them. The chain's CDR3 is CASSLNTDGYTF. DNA of the CDR3: TGTGCCAGCAGCCTCAATACAGATGGCTACACCTTC.

This clone was counted a single time. CDR3 in DNA: TGTGCCAGCAGTTACCTCAGGGGCCAGTACGAGCAGTACTTC. Its protein product is CASSYLRGQYEQYF. The chain recombines TRBV6-6 with TRBJ2-7; possibly TRBD1 for D (6 bases). This CDR3 contains 14 residues. Germline V gives CDR1 MNHNY, CDR2 SVGAGI (reference sequence). The V and J ends lost 2 bases and 4 bases respectively, with 12 bases between them.

This clone was seen more than once but under ten times. V and J are TRBV9 and TRBJ2-5; TRBD1 might be the D (6 bases). The V end lost 3 bases, the J end lost 2 bases, and 14 bases lay between the germline ends. CDR1 and CDR2 (germline): SGDLS, YYNGEE. The CDR3 extends over 15 amino acids. CDR3 DNA sequence: TGTGCCAGCAGCGGAACCGGGACAAGACAAGAGACCCAGTACTTC. Translated, it gives CASSGTGTRQETQYF.

This clone appeared many times. This specimen includes other DNA sequences encoding the same CDR3. The rearrangement links TRBV14 to TRBJ1-2; weak D call: TRBD1 (6 bases). The CDR3 consists of 13 residues. The germline V gene has CDR1 SGHDN and CDR2 FVKESK. Trimming shortened V by 1 base and J by 6 bases, and 9 bases separated the two germline ends. This chain's CDR3 is CASSQAGVHGYTF. The CDR3 DNA sequence: TGTGCCAGCAGCCAAGCAGGGGTACATGGCTACACCTTC.

This clone came up once. The chain carries TRBV7-2 and TRBJ1-6; 12 positions match TRBD1. CDR1 is SGHTA and CDR2 is FQGNSA in the germline V gene. The CDR3 contains 17 residues. V lost 5 bases to trimming and J lost 10 bases; unmatched junction nucleotides: 12. The CDR3 DNA sequence: TGTGCCAGCAGCAACCCGGGGACAGGGGGCGCGAGGTCACCCCTCCACTTT. Translation gives CASSNPGTGGARSPLHF.

This chain's CDR3 is CASSLPIDRNYGYTF. In nucleotides, the CDR3 is TGTGCCAGCAGTTTACCCATCGACAGGAACTATGGCTACACCTTC. V gene TRBV28 combines with J gene TRBJ1-2, with a possible D match to TRBD1 (6 bases). Germline V CDR1 and CDR2: MDHEN, SYDVKM. V was shortened by 2 bases and J by 2 bases, with 12 bases between the two germline ends. CDR3 length: 15 amino acids.

This chain uses TRBV28 with TRBJ1-3; a possible D gene is TRBD1 (6 bases). Germline CDR1 MDHEN, CDR2 SYDVKM. The V end lost 1 base, the J end lost 2 bases, and 12 bases lay between the germline ends. The CDR3 consists of 16 residues. CDR3 DNA: TGTGCCAGCAGTTTATCCCAGGGGTGGACTGGAAACACCATATATTTT. This codes for CASSLSQGWTGNTIYF. Using reference TRBV28 and TRBJ1-3 for the parts outside the CDR3, the full variable domain is DVKVTQSSRYLVKRTGEKVFLECVQDMDHENMFWYRQDPGLGLRLIYFSYDVKMKEKGDIPEGYSVSREKKERFSLILESASTNQTSMYLCASSLSQGWTGNTIYFGEGSWLTVV.

The chain employs TRBV5-4 and TRBJ1-5, with TRBD1 as a possible D gene (5 bases). The V gene's germline CDR1 is SGHNT and CDR2 YYREEE (reference sequence). This CDR3 contains 14 residues. V lost 3 bases and J 3 bases, leaving 10 bases between the germline ends. The CDR3 loop is CASSYQGSNQPQHF. CDR3 nucleotide sequence: TGTGCCAGCAGCTACCAGGGTTCCAATCAGCCCCAGCATTTT.